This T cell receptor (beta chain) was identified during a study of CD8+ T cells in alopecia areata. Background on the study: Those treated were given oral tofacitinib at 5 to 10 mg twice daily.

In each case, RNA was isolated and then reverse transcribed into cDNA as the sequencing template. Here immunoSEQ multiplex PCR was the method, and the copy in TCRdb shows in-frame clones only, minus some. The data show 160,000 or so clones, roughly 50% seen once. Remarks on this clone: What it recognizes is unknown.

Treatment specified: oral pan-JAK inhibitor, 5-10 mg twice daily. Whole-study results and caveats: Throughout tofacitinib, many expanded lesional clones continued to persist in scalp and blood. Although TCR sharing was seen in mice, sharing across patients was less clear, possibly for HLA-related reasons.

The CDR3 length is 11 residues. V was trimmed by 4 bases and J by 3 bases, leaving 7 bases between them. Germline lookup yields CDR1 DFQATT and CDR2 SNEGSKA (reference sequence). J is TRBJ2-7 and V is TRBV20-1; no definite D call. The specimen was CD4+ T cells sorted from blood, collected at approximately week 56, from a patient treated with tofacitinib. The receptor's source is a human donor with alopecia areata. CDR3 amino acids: CSATIDYEQYF. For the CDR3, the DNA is TGCAGTGCTACTATAGACTACGAGCAGTACTTC.